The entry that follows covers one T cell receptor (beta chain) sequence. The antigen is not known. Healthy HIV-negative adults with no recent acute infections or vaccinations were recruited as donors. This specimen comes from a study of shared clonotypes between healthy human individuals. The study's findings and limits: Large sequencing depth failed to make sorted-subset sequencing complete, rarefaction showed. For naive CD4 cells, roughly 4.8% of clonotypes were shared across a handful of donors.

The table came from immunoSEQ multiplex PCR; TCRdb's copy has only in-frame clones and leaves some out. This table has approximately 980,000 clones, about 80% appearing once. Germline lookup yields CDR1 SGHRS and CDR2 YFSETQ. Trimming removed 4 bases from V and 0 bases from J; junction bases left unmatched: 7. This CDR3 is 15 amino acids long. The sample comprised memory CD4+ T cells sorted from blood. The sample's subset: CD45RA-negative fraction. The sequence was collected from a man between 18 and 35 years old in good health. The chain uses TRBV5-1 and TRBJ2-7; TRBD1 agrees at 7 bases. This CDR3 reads CASSPRDRVSYEQYF. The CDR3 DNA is TGCGCCAGCAGCCCCCGGGACAGAGTCTCCTACGAGCAGTACTTC.